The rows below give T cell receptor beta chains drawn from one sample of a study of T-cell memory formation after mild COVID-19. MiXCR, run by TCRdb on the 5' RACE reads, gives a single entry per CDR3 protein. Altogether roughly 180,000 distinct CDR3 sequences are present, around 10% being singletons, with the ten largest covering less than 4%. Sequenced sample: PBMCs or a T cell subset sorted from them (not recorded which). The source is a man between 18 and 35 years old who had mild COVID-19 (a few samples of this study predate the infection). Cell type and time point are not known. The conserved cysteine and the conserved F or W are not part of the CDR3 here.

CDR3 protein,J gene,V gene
ASSPRGVTDRRAGELF,TRBJ2-2,TRBV7-3
ASSVSSGVWNEQF,TRBJ2-1,TRBV6-4
ATGFRDRRFSSYEQY,TRBJ2-7,TRBV24-1
ASRFRGQGEQY,TRBJ2-7,TRBV12-3/TRBV12-4
SASGVGPDQPQH,TRBJ1-5,TRBV20-1
ASSFIAGGPVGTDTQY,TRBJ2-3,TRBV7-9
ASSLGGGVYEQY,TRBJ2-7,TRBV12-3/TRBV12-4
ASSFDGQNTEAF,TRBJ1-1,TRBV5-1
ASSFVAERTDTQY,TRBJ2-3,TRBV7-2
SAADSQSGNTIY,TRBJ1-3,TRBV20-1
ASSYSRTGPFPLH,TRBJ1-6,TRBV6-5
ASSLEAGASPSTDTQY,TRBJ2-3,TRBV7-2
ASSHQLGSGARGSNYGYT,TRBJ1-2,TRBV4-2
SAMEVRLRYTEAF,TRBJ1-1,TRBV20-1
ASSLAASYEQY,TRBJ2-7,TRBV7-2
ASSSLGTGVSPLH,TRBJ1-6,TRBV27
ASSIRPVGTEAF,TRBJ1-1,TRBV28
ASSLAGTVGKNIQY,TRBJ2-4,TRBV5-1
ASSARTGTSETQY,TRBJ2-5,TRBV5-1
SGSQGTNTEAF,TRBJ1-1,TRBV20-1
ASSTDSVDQPQH,TRBJ1-5,TRBV19
ATRRSNQPQH,TRBJ1-5,TRBV12-3/TRBV12-4
ASSVSGKETQY,TRBJ2-5,TRBV9
ASTPRVLAGGLLAKNIQY,TRBJ2-4,TRBV12-3/TRBV12-4
ASSLPPHEQY,TRBJ2-7,TRBV18
ASSESMNTEAF,TRBJ1-1,TRBV10-1
ASRGGENYGYT,TRBJ1-2,TRBV6-6
ASNWTGRNSPLH,TRBJ1-6,TRBV6-1
ASSSRRDSNQPQH,TRBJ1-5,TRBV6-6
ASSRSGTGSEKLF,TRBJ1-4,TRBV4-1
ASSVGGGGTDTQY,TRBJ2-3,TRBV9
ASSLLRIEAF,TRBJ1-1,TRBV28
SAEGGVIDTGELF,TRBJ2-2,TRBV29-1
ASRLAGGIITDTQY,TRBJ2-3,TRBV2
ASSLISDEQF,TRBJ2-1,TRBV5-4
ASSPRTYQDTQY,TRBJ2-3,TRBV4-2
SARDGGNEKLF,TRBJ1-4,TRBV20-1
ASSNGGGEDYGYT,TRBJ1-2,TRBV21-1
ASRYVRGAGYNEQF,TRBJ2-1,TRBV7-2
ASSRGQEQY,TRBJ2-7,TRBV6-5
ASSQVWTGTLREPQH,TRBJ1-5,TRBV4-3
SAPDPQSGGRNTEAF,TRBJ1-1,TRBV20-1
ASSLDGAGEETQY,TRBJ2-5,TRBV11-3
ASKAGGSDTQY,TRBJ2-3,TRBV10-2
ATSRGSGQSNTEAF,TRBJ1-1,TRBV15
ASSRSGGTDTQY,TRBJ2-3,TRBV7-3
SVDRGNTGELF,TRBJ2-2,TRBV29-1
ASTRTGYVSNQPQH,TRBJ1-5,TRBV12-3/TRBV12-4
ASGNRGPSFSQETQY,TRBJ2-5,TRBV6-5
ATSDLKRGGQETQY,TRBJ2-5,TRBV24-1
ASVRAMRNEQF,TRBJ2-1,TRBV12-3/TRBV12-4
ASNREDSYEQY,TRBJ2-7,TRBV11-2
ASAELTGELF,TRBJ2-2,TRBV2
ASSQTGGGRHGYT,TRBJ1-2,TRBV12-3/TRBV12-4
SARDWGTQETQY,TRBJ2-5,TRBV20-1
ASSVRDRSPKLF,TRBJ1-4,TRBV5-5
ASSLAKGSTYNEQF,TRBJ2-1,TRBV5-6
ASSQELRRNYGYT,TRBJ1-2,TRBV3-1